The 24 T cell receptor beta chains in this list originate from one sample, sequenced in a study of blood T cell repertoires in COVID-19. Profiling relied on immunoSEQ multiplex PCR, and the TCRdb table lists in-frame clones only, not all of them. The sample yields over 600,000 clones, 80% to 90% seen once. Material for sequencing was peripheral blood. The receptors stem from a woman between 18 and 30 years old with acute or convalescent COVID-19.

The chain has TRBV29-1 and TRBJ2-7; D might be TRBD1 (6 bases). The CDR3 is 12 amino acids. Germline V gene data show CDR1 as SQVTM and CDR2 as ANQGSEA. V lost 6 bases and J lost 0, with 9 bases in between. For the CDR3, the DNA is TGCAGCGTCACAGGGAGCTCCTACGAGCAGTACTTC. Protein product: CSVTGSSYEQYF.

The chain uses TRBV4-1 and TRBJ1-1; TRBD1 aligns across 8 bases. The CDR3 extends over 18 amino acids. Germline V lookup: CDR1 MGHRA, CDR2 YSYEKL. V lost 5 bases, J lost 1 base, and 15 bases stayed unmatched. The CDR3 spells CASSAERVRGRRNTEAFF. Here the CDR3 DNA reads TGCGCCAGCAGCGCAGAAAGGGTCAGGGGGCGCCGGAACACTGAAGCTTTCTTT.

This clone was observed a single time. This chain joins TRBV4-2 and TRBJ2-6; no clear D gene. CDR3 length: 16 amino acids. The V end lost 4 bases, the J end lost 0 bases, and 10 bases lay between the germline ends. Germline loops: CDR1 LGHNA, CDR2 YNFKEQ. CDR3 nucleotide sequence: TGTGCCAGCAGCCCCCTTGGGCTCTCTGGGGCCAACGTCCTGACTTTC. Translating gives CASSPLGLSGANVLTF.

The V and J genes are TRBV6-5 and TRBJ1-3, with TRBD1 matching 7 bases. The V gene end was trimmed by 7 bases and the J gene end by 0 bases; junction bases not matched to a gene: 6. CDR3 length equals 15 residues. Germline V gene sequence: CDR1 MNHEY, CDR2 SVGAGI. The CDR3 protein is CASKDRALSGNTIYF. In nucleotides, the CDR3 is TGTGCCAGCAAAGACAGGGCCCTCTCTGGAAACACCATATATTTT.

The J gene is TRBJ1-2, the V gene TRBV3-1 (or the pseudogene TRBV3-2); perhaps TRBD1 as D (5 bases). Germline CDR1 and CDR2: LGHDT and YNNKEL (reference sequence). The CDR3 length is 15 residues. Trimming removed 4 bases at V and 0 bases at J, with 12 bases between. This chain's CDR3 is CASSRDSVTNYGYTF. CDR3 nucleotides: TGTGCCAGCAGCCGCGACAGCGTTACTAACTATGGCTACACCTTC.

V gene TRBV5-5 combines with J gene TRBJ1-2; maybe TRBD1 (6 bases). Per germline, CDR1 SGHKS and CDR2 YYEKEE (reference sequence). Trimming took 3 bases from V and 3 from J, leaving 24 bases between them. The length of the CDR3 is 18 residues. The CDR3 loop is CASSSVHDRILRYYGYTF. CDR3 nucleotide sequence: TGTGCCAGCAGCTCCGTTCACGACAGGATACTTCGGTACTATGGCTACACCTTC.

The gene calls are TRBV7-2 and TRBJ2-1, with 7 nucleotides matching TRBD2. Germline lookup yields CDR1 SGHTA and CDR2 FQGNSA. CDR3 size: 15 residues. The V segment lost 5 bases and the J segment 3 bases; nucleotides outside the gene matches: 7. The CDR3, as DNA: TGTGCCAGCAGCCCACGGGCGGGGGTCTACAATGAGCAGTTCTTC. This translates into CASSPRAGVYNEQFF.

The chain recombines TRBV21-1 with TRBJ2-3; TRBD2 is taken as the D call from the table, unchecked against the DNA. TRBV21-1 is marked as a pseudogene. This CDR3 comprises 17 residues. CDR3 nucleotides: TGTGCCAGCAGCCCTCGCGGGGCAGGCACCGGGTTGGATACGCAGTATTTT. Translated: CASSPRGAGTGLDTQYF.

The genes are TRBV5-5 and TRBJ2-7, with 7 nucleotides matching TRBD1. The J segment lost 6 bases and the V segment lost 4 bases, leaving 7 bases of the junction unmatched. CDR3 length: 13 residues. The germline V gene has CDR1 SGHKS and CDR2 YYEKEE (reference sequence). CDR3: CASSTGQAFEQYF. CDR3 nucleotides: TGTGCCAGCAGCACCGGACAGGCCTTCGAGCAGTACTTC.

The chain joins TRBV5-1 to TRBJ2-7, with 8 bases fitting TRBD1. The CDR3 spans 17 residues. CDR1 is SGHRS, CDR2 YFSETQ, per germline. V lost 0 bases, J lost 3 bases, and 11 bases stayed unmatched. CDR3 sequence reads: CASSLGSAGGSFYEQYF. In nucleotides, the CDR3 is TGCGCCAGCAGCTTGGGGAGTGCAGGGGGCAGTTTCTACGAGCAGTACTTC.

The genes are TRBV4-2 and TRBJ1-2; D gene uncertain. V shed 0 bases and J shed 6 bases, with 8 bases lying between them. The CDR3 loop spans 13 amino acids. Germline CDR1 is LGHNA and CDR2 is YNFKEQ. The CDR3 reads CASSQDPGDGYTF. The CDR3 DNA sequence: TGTGCCAGCAGCCAAGATCCCGGGGATGGCTACACCTTC.

CDR3 nucleotide sequence: TGTGCCAGCTCAGCTGGACAGGGTTCCAGAGATACGCAGTATTTT. Translating gives CASSAGQGSRDTQYF. This chain connects TRBV18 to TRBJ2-3; TRBD1 agrees at 8 bases. V lost 5 bases, J lost 5 bases, and 9 bases stayed unmatched. Germline V gene sequence: CDR1 KGHSH, CDR2 LQKENI. CDR3 length: 15 amino acids.

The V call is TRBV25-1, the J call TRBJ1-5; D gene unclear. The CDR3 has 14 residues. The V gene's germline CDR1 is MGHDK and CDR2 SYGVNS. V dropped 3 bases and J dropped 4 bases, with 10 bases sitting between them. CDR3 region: CASSESFLNQPQHF. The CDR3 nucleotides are TGTGCCAGCAGTGAGTCTTTCCTAAATCAGCCCCAGCATTTT.

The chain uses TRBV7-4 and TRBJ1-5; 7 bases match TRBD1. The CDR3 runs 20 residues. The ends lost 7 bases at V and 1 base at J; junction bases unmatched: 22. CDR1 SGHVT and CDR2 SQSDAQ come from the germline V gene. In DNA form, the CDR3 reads TGTGCCAGCACCTCCCGCCCCCCCCTTAGACAGGGCGGGAGCAATCAGCCCCAGCATTTT. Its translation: CASTSRPPLRQGGSNQPQHF.

CDR3 protein: CASSLAGLSSYNSPLHF. In DNA, the CDR3 is TGTGCCAGCAGCTTAGCTGGACTTAGCTCCTATAATTCACCCCTCCACTTT. This sequence joins TRBV7-9 and TRBJ1-6; D uncertain. CDR1 and CDR2 from the germline V gene are SEHNR and FQNEAQ (reference sequence). This CDR3 region has 17 residues. The ends were cut back, 0 bases at V and 0 bases at J, with 9 bases in the middle.

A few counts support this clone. As DNA, the CDR3 is TGCGCCAGCAGCTTGGCGGTTCGTAACACTGAAGCTTTCTTT. Translation: CASSLAVRNTEAFF. The rearrangement links TRBV5-1 to TRBJ1-1; D gene ambiguous. V lost 0 bases and J lost 2, with 8 bases in between. Per the germline V gene, CDR1 is SGHRS and CDR2 is YFSETQ. The CDR3 has 14 amino acids.

The CDR3, as DNA: TGTGCCAGTAGTAACGGGAGGGATCAGCCCCAGCATTTT. Protein product: CASSNGRDQPQHF. The gene calls are TRBV19 and TRBJ1-5; D call uncertain. The length of the CDR3 is 13 residues. Germline V gene data show CDR1 as LNHDA and CDR2 as SQIVND (reference sequence). V lost 4 bases, J lost 5 bases, and 9 bases lay in between.

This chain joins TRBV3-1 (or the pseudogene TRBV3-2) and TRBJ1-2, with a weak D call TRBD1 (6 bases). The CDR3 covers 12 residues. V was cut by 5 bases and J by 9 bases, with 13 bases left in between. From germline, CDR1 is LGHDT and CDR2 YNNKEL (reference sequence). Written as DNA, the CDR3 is TGTGCCAGCAGCAACCCGGACAGAAGCTACACCTTC. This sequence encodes CASSNPDRSYTF.

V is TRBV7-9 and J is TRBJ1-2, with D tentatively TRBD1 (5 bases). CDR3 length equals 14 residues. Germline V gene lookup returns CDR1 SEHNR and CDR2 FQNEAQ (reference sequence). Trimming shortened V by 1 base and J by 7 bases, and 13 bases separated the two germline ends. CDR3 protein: CASSLERDQGGYTF. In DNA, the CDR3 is TGTGCCAGCAGCTTAGAGCGGGATCAGGGTGGCTACACCTTC.

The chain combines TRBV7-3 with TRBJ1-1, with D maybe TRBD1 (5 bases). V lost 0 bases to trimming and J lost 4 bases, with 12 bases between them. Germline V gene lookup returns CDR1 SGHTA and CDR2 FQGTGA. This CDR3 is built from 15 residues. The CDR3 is CASSLTSAGITEAFF. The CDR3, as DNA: TGTGCCAGCAGCTTAACGTCGGCAGGGATCACTGAAGCTTTCTTT. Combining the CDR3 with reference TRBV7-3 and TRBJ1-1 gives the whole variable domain GAGVSQTPSNKVTEKGKYVELRCDPISGHTALYWYRQSLGQGPEFLIYFQGTGAADDSGLPNDRFFAVRPEGSVSTLKIQRTERGDSAVYLCASSLTSAGITEAFFGQGTRLTVV.

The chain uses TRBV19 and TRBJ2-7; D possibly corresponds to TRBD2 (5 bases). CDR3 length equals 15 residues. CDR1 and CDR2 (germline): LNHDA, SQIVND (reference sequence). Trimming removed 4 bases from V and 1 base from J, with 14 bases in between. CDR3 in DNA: TGTGCCAGTAGTAAGGGCCACGAGGGATCCTACGAGCAGTACTTC. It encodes CASSKGHEGSYEQYF.

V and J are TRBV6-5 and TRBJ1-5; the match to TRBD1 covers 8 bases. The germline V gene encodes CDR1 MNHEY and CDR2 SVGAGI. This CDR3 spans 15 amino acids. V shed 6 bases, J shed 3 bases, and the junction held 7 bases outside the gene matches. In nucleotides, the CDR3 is TGTGCCAGCAGCGTCACAGGGGGGGACAATCAGCCCCAGCATTTT. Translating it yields CASSVTGGDNQPQHF.

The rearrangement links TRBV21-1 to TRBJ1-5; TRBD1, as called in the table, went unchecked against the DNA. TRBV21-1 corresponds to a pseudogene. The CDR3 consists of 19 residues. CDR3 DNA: TGTGCCAGCAGCAAAGGTGAGGGACAGGGTGCCAATGCCCATCAGCCCCAGCATTTT. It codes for CASSKGEGQGANAHQPQHF.

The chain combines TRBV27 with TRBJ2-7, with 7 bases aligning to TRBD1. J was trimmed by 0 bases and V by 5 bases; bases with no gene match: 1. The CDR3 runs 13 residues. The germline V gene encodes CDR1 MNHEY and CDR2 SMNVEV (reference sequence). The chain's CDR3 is CASSRQGSYEQYF. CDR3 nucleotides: TGTGCCAGCAGTCGACAGGGCTCCTACGAGCAGTACTTC.